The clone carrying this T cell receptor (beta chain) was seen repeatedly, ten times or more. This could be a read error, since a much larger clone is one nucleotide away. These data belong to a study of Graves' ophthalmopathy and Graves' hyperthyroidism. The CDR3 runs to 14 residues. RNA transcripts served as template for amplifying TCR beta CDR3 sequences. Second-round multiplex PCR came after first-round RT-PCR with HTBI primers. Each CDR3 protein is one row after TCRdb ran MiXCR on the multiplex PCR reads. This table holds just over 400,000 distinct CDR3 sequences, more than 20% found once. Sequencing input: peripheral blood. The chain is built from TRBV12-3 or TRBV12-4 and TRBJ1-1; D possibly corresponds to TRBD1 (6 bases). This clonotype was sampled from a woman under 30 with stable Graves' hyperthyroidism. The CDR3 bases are TGTGCCGGCAGTTTGCGGGGGCTGAACACTGAAGCTTTCTTT. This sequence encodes CAGSLRGLNTEAFF.